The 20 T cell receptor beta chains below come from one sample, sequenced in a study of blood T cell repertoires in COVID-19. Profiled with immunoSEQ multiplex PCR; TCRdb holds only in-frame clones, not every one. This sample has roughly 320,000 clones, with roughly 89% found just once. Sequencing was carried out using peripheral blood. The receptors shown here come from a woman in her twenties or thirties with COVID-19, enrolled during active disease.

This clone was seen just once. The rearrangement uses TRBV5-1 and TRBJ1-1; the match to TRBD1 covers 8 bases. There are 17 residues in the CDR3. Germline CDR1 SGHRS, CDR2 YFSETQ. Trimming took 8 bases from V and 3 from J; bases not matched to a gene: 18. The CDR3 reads CASKRLGTGAMDTEAFF. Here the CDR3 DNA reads TGCGCCAGTAAACGACTCGGGACAGGCGCGATGGACACTGAAGCTTTCTTT.

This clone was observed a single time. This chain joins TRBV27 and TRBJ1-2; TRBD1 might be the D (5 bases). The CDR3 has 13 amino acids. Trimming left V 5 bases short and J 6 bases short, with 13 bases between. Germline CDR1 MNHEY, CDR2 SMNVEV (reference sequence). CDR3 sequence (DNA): TGTGCCAGCAGTGGGGGACTCCTCCATGGCTACACCTTC. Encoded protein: CASSGGLLHGYTF.

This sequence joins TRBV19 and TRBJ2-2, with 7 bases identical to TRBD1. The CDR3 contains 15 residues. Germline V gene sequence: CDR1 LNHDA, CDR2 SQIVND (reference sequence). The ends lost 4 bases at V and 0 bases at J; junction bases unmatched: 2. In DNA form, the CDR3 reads TGTGCCAGTAGTACCAGGGGGACGAACACCGGGGAGCTGTTTTTT. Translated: CASSTRGTNTGELFF.

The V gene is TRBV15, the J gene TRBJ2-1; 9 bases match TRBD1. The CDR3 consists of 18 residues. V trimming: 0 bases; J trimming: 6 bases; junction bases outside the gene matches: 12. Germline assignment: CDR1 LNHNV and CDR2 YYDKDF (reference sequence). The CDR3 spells CATSRESPQGALANEQFF. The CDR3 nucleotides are TGTGCCACCAGCAGAGAAAGCCCACAGGGGGCGTTAGCCAATGAGCAGTTCTTC. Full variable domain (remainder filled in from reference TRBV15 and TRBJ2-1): DAMVIQNPRYQVTQFGKPVTLSCSQTLNHNVMYWYQQKSSQAPKLLFHYYDKDFNNEADTPDNFQSRRPNTSFCFLDIRSPGLGDTAMYLCATSRESPQGALANEQFFGPGTRLTVL.

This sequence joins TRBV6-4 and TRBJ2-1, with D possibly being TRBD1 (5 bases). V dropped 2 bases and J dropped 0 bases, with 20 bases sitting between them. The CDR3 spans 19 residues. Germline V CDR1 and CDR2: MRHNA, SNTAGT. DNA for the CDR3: TGTGCCAGCAGTGACCGGACAAGGCCAGGCGACCACTCCTACAATGAGCAGTTCTTC. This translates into CASSDRTRPGDHSYNEQFF.

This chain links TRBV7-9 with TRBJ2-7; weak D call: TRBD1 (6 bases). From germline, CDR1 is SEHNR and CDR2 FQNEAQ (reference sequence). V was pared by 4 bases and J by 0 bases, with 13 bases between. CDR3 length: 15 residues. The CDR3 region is CASSSTGTLSYEQYF. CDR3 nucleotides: TGTGCCAGCAGCTCAACCGGGACACTCTCCTACGAGCAGTACTTC.

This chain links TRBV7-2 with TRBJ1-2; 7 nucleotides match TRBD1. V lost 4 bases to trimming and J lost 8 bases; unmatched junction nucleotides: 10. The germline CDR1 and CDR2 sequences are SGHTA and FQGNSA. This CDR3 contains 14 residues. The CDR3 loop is CASSYRGAPRGYTF. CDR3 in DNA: TGTGCCAGCAGCTACAGGGGAGCCCCTCGAGGCTACACCTTC.

The CDR3 DNA sequence: TGTGCCAGCAGCGTCACAGGGGGCCCAGATACGCAGTATTTT. Translation: CASSVTGGPDTQYF. The chain has TRBV9 and TRBJ2-3, with 9 nucleotides matching TRBD1. CDR1 is SGDLS and CDR2 is YYNGEE in the germline V gene. The ends lost 2 bases at V and 4 bases at J; junction bases unmatched: 2. This CDR3 spans 14 amino acids.

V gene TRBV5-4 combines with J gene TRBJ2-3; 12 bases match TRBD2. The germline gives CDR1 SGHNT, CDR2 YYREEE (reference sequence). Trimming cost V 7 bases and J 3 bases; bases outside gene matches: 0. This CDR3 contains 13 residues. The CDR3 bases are TGTGCCAGCCTAGCGGGGGGGACAGATACGCAGTATTTT. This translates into CASLAGGTDTQYF.

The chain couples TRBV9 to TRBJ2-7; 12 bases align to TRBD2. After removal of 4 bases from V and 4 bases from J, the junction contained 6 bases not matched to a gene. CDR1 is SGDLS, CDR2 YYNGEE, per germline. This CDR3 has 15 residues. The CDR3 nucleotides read TGTGCCAGCAGCCTCGGGACTAGCGGGCCATACGAGCAGTACTTC. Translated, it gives CASSLGTSGPYEQYF.

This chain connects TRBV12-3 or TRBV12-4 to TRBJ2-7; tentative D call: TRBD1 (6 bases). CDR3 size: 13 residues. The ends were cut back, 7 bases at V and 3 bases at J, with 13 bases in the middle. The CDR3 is CASMEQGFYEQYV. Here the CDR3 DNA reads TGTGCCAGCATGGAACAGGGTTTCTACGAGCAGTACGTC.

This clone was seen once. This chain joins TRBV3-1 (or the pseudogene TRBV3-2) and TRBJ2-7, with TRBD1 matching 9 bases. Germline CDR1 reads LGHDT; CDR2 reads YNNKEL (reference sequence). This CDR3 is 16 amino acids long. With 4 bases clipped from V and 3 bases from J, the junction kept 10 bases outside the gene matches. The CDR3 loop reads CASSPTGGEKDYEQYF. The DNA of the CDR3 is TGTGCCAGCAGCCCCACAGGGGGCGAGAAGGACTACGAGCAGTACTTC.

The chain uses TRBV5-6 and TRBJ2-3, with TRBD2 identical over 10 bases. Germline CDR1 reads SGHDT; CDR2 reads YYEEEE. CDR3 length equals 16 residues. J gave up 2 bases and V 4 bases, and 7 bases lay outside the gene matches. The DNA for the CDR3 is TGTGCCAGCAGCGTTATAGCGGGGGGTTACACAGATACGCAGTATTTT. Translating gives CASSVIAGGYTDTQYF.

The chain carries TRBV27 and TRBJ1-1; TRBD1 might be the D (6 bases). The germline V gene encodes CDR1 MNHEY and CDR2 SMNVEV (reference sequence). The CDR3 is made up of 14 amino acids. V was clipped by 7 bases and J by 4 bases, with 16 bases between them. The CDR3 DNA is TGTGCCAGCACCTCAAGGGACACCTTCACTGAAGCTTTCTTT. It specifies CASTSRDTFTEAFF.

This CDR3 reads CASSAEQGDEAFF. The DNA of the CDR3 is TGTGCCAGCAGCGCCGAACAGGGGGATGAAGCTTTCTTT. The gene calls are TRBV9 and TRBJ1-1; 8 bases are shared with TRBD1. CDR3 length: 13 amino acids. Germline values: CDR1 SGDLS, CDR2 YYNGEE. With 3 bases clipped from V and 7 bases from J, the junction kept 5 bases outside the gene matches.

The CDR3 DNA is TGTGCCAGCAGCTTAGCGTCCGGTTCACCCCTCCACTTT. Translation gives CASSLASGSPLHF. This chain links TRBV11-3 with TRBJ1-6; D is uncertain. The CDR3 runs 13 residues. Germline V gene lookup returns CDR1 SGHNT and CDR2 YENEEA. V was shortened by 1 base and J by 9 bases, with 7 bases between the two germline ends.

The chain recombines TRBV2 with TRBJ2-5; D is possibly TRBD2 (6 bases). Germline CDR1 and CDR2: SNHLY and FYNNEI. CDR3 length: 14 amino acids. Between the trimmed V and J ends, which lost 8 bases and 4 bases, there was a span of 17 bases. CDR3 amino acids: CASELAVGRETQYF. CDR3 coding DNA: TGTGCCAGCGAATTAGCGGTGGGTCGAGAGACCCAGTACTTC.

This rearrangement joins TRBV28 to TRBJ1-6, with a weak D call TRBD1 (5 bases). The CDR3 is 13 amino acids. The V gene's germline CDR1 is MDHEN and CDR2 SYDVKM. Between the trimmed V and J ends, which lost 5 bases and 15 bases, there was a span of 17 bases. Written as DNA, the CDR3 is TGTGCCAGCAGTCCCCAGACAGTTTCGGGCCTCCACTTT. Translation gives CASSPQTVSGLHF.

Here the CDR3 reads CASSEGARGYGYTF. The CDR3 bases are TGTGCCAGCAGTGAAGGGGCCAGGGGGTATGGCTACACCTTC. This chain uses TRBV6-1 with TRBJ1-2; 7 positions match TRBD1. Germline V gene data show CDR1 as MNHNS and CDR2 as SASEGT. This CDR3 contains 14 residues. Trimming removed 1 base from V and 5 bases from J; junction bases left unmatched: 4.

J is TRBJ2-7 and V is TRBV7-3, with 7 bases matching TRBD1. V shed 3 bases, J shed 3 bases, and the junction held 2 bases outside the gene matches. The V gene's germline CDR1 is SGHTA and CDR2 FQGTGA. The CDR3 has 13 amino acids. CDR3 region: CASSLGQFYEQYF. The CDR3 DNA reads TGTGCCAGCAGCTTGGGACAGTTCTACGAGCAGTACTTC.